This T cell receptor beta chain emerged from a study of T cell changes during pregnancy in multiple sclerosis. The CDR3 is made up of 13 amino acids. V was pared by 6 bases and J by 0 bases, with 9 bases between. From germline, CDR1 is KGHSH and CDR2 LQKENI. Only in-frame clones appear in the TCRdb table, and some are missing; sequencing was by immunoSEQ multiplex PCR. The repertoire holds about 75,000 clones, with roughly 90% as singletons. This receptor was identified in a female donor in good health, enrolled as a control in a pregnancy study. The chain couples TRBV18 to TRBJ2-7; tentatively, D is TRBD2 (6 bases). The sequencing used peripheral blood, collected in the first trimester of pregnancy. CDR3 DNA sequence: TGTGCCAGCTCGGGGGGAAGCTCCTACGAGCAGTACTTC. Translating gives CASSGGSSYEQYF.